This is a list of T cell receptor beta chains from one sample in a study of blood T cell repertoires in COVID-19. Data came from immunoSEQ multiplex PCR; TCRdb stores just in-frame clones and leaves some out. This sample has approximately 270,000 clones, with 91% found just once. Sequenced sample: PBMCs or T cells enriched from blood (not recorded which). These receptors came from a human donor in a cohort exposed to, infected with or recovered from COVID-19 (not recorded which). The donor label of this sample is uncertain. CDR3s include the opening cysteine and the closing phenylalanine or tryptophan. The order of the fields is J gene, V gene, clone size, D gene, CDR3 protein, CDR3 DNA. D genes are given only for firm matches. Clone sizes are given selectively: once, few, many, or a class where the clone is expanded.

j_call: TRBJ1-1; v_call: TRBV12-3/TRBV12-4; clone_size: few; d_call: TRBD1; cdr3_aa: CASSPGTVEAFF; cdr3_nt: TGTGCCAGCAGTCCCGGGACAGTTGAAGCTTTCTTT
j_call: TRBJ2-1; v_call: TRBV19; clone_size: NA; d_call: NA; cdr3_aa: CASSMGRSYNEQFF; cdr3_nt: TGTGCCAGTAGTATGGGCCGCTCCTACAATGAGCAGTTCTTC
j_call: TRBJ2-3; v_call: TRBV19; clone_size: NA; d_call: NA; cdr3_aa: CASSILSVGAASTDTQYF; cdr3_nt: TGTGCCAGTAGTATTCTCTCGGTGGGGGCGGCTAGCACAGATACGCAGTATTTT
j_call: TRBJ1-1; v_call: TRBV29-1; clone_size: few; d_call: TRBD1; cdr3_aa: CSAPGSRDRAPEAFF; cdr3_nt: TGCAGCGCCCCGGGAAGCCGGGACAGGGCCCCTGAAGCTTTCTTT
j_call: TRBJ2-2; v_call: TRBV9; clone_size: NA; d_call: NA; cdr3_aa: CASSVAQEATGELFF; cdr3_nt: TGTGCCAGCAGCGTAGCCCAGGAGGCCACCGGGGAGCTGTTTTTT
j_call: TRBJ2-1; v_call: TRBV29-1; clone_size: NA; d_call: TRBD2; cdr3_aa: CSVDLVAGGSYNEQFF; cdr3_nt: TGCAGCGTTGATCTGGTAGCGGGGGGCTCCTACAATGAGCAGTTCTTC
j_call: TRBJ1-1; v_call: TRBV16; clone_size: NA; d_call: NA; cdr3_aa: CASSPSGVGAFF; cdr3_nt: TGTGCCAGCAGCCCATCCGGGGTTGGAGCTTTCTTT
j_call: TRBJ1-6; v_call: TRBV3-1/TRBV3-2; clone_size: NA; d_call: NA; cdr3_aa: CASSLGGQTNSPLHF; cdr3_nt: TGTGCCAGCAGCCTTGGAGGACAGACTAATTCACCCCTCCACTTT
j_call: TRBJ2-2; v_call: TRBV12-3/TRBV12-4; clone_size: NA; d_call: NA; cdr3_aa: CASMSANTGELFF; cdr3_nt: TGTGCCAGCATGAGCGCCAACACCGGGGAGCTGTTTTTT
j_call: TRBJ1-5; v_call: TRBV19; clone_size: NA; d_call: NA; cdr3_aa: CASSITGSNQPQHF; cdr3_nt: TGTGCCAGTAGTATCACAGGGAGCAATCAGCCCCAGCATTTT
j_call: TRBJ1-4; v_call: TRBV4-3; clone_size: NA; d_call: NA; cdr3_aa: CASSQDGRGAEDEKLFF; cdr3_nt: TGCGCCAGCAGCCAAGATGGGAGGGGCGCGGAAGACGAAAAACTGTTTTTT
j_call: TRBJ2-3; v_call: TRBV9; clone_size: NA; d_call: TRBD2; cdr3_aa: CASSVIGLGTDTQYF; cdr3_nt: TGTGCCAGCAGCGTTATTGGACTAGGCACAGATACGCAGTATTTT
j_call: TRBJ2-7; v_call: TRBV5-4; clone_size: NA; d_call: TRBD2; cdr3_aa: CASSGTSGGRPYEQYF; cdr3_nt: TGTGCCAGCAGCGGGACTAGCGGGGGGCGTCCCTACGAGCAGTACTTC
j_call: TRBJ2-3; v_call: TRBV1; clone_size: once; d_call: NA; cdr3_aa: CTSSQDGQTSTDTQYF; cdr3_nt: TGCACCAGCAGCCAAGATGGACAGACAAGCACAGATACGCAGTATTTT
j_call: TRBJ1-1; v_call: TRBV27; clone_size: NA; d_call: NA; cdr3_aa: CASSLTVNTEAFF; cdr3_nt: TGTGCCAGCAGTTTAACAGTCAACACTGAAGCTTTCTTT
j_call: TRBJ1-5; v_call: TRBV4-3; clone_size: once; d_call: NA; cdr3_aa: CASSLGMGAQPQHF; cdr3_nt: TGCGCCAGCAGCCTTGGGATGGGAGCTCAGCCCCAGCATTTT
j_call: TRBJ1-2; v_call: TRBV5-4; clone_size: NA; d_call: NA; cdr3_aa: CASSLALAGAWNGYTF; cdr3_nt: TGTGCCAGCAGCTTGGCTTTGGCGGGAGCCTGGAATGGCTACACCTTC
j_call: TRBJ2-3; v_call: TRBV5-8; clone_size: NA; d_call: NA; cdr3_aa: CASSPTWGGPTDTQYF; cdr3_nt: TGTGCCAGCAGTCCCACGTGGGGGGGGCCCACAGATACGCAGTATTTT
j_call: TRBJ2-2; v_call: TRBV11-2; clone_size: NA; d_call: NA; cdr3_aa: CASSPRGTGELFF; cdr3_nt: TGTGCCAGCTCTCCCCGGGGAACCGGGGAGCTGTTTTTT
j_call: TRBJ2-2; v_call: TRBV10-3; clone_size: NA; d_call: NA; cdr3_aa: CAISESPHANTGELFF; cdr3_nt: TGTGCCATCAGTGAGTCGCCACATGCGAACACCGGGGAGCTGTTTTTT
j_call: TRBJ2-1; v_call: TRBV7-2; clone_size: NA; d_call: NA; cdr3_aa: CASSFKFNNEQFF; cdr3_nt: TGTGCCAGCAGCTTTAAATTTAACAATGAGCAGTTCTTC
j_call: TRBJ1-5; v_call: TRBV6-1; clone_size: once; d_call: NA; cdr3_aa: CASSESGQPNQPQHF; cdr3_nt: TGTGCCAGCAGTGAATCCGGACAGCCAAATCAGCCCCAGCATTTT
j_call: TRBJ2-1; v_call: TRBV5-4; clone_size: NA; d_call: TRBD2; cdr3_aa: CASSHTGGGAWEQFF; cdr3_nt: TGTGCCAGCAGCCACACAGGCGGGGGGGCATGGGAGCAGTTCTTC
j_call: TRBJ2-3; v_call: TRBV19; clone_size: NA; d_call: TRBD2; cdr3_aa: CASSIMAGGRGDTQYF; cdr3_nt: TGTGCCAGTAGTATAATGGCGGGGGGCCGGGGAGATACGCAGTATTTT
j_call: TRBJ1-6; v_call: TRBV6-5; clone_size: NA; d_call: TRBD1; cdr3_aa: CASRNRAGGSPLHF; cdr3_nt: TGTGCCAGCAGGAATCGGGCAGGGGGGTCACCCCTCCACTTT
j_call: TRBJ2-7; v_call: TRBV7-2; clone_size: NA; d_call: TRBD1; cdr3_aa: CASSSRQGASDEQYF; cdr3_nt: TGTGCCAGCAGCTCCCGACAGGGGGCTTCAGACGAGCAGTACTTC
j_call: TRBJ2-3; v_call: TRBV30; clone_size: NA; d_call: NA; cdr3_aa: CAWRASSTDTQYF; cdr3_nt: TGTGCCTGGAGGGCAAGTAGCACAGATACGCAGTATTTT
j_call: TRBJ1-4; v_call: TRBV2; clone_size: NA; d_call: NA; cdr3_aa: CASSEGGAHRLFF; cdr3_nt: TGTGCCAGCAGTGAAGGTGGGGCGCATCGACTGTTTTTT
j_call: TRBJ1-1; v_call: TRBV12-5; clone_size: NA; d_call: NA; cdr3_aa: CASTLTEAFF; cdr3_nt: TGTGCTAGTACTTTAACTGAAGCTTTCTTT
j_call: TRBJ2-2; v_call: TRBV7-3; clone_size: NA; d_call: NA; cdr3_aa: CASSFGSGELFF; cdr3_nt: TGTGCCAGCAGCTTCGGGTCCGGGGAGCTGTTTTTT
j_call: TRBJ2-1; v_call: TRBV27; clone_size: NA; d_call: NA; cdr3_aa: CASSYGVYNEQFF; cdr3_nt: TGTGCCAGCAGCTACGGGGTTTACAATGAGCAGTTCTTC
j_call: TRBJ1-5; v_call: TRBV7-8; clone_size: NA; d_call: TRBD1; cdr3_aa: CASSLRSPGQYSNQPQHF; cdr3_nt: TGTGCCAGCAGCTTAAGGTCCCCGGGACAGTATAGCAATCAGCCCCAGCATTTT
j_call: TRBJ1-1; v_call: TRBV30; clone_size: NA; d_call: TRBD1; cdr3_aa: CAWTRQGATEAFF; cdr3_nt: TGTGCCTGGACCCGACAGGGGGCCACTGAAGCTTTCTTT
j_call: TRBJ1-2; v_call: TRBV5-4; clone_size: NA; d_call: NA; cdr3_aa: CASSSRQVYATNYGYTF; cdr3_nt: TGTGCCAGCAGCTCCCGACAGGTTTACGCGACTAACTATGGCTACACCTTC
j_call: TRBJ1-2; v_call: TRBV28; clone_size: NA; d_call: NA; cdr3_aa: CASSRPGRDGYTF; cdr3_nt: TGTGCCAGCAGTCGACCAGGGAGGGATGGCTACACCTTC
j_call: TRBJ1-2; v_call: TRBV19; clone_size: NA; d_call: TRBD1; cdr3_aa: CASSEGARGYTF; cdr3_nt: TGTGCCAGTAGTGAGGGGGCGAGGGGCTACACCTTC
j_call: TRBJ2-5; v_call: TRBV28; clone_size: NA; d_call: TRBD1; cdr3_aa: CASSSGQKETQYF; cdr3_nt: TGTGCCAGCAGCTCGGGACAGAAAGAGACCCAGTACTTC
j_call: TRBJ1-2; v_call: TRBV12-3/TRBV12-4; clone_size: NA; d_call: NA; cdr3_aa: CASSLQRRYGYTF; cdr3_nt: TGTGCCAGCAGTTTGCAGCGGCGCTATGGCTACACCTTC
j_call: TRBJ1-1; v_call: TRBV6-5; clone_size: NA; d_call: NA; cdr3_aa: CASHPGRGNTEAFF; cdr3_nt: TGTGCCAGTCACCCGGGCAGGGGGAACACTGAAGCTTTCTTT
j_call: TRBJ1-1; v_call: TRBV7-8; clone_size: NA; d_call: NA; cdr3_aa: CASSFGYKNTEAFF; cdr3_nt: TGTGCCAGCAGCTTTGGTTACAAGAACACTGAAGCTTTCTTT
j_call: TRBJ1-1; v_call: TRBV7-9; clone_size: NA; d_call: TRBD1; cdr3_aa: CASQGARNTEAFF; cdr3_nt: TGTGCCAGTCAGGGGGCCCGGAACACTGAAGCTTTCTTT
j_call: TRBJ1-4; v_call: TRBV27; clone_size: NA; d_call: NA; cdr3_aa: CASSKSEGYEKLFF; cdr3_nt: TGTGCCAGCAGTAAGTCGGAGGGATATGAAAAACTGTTTTTT
j_call: TRBJ2-3; v_call: TRBV19; clone_size: NA; d_call: TRBD2; cdr3_aa: CASSIGTSTDPTDTQYF; cdr3_nt: TGTGCCAGTAGTATCGGGACTAGCACTGATCCAACGGATACGCAGTATTTT
j_call: TRBJ1-1; v_call: TRBV5-1; clone_size: NA; d_call: NA; cdr3_aa: CASSLDPDLNTEAFF; cdr3_nt: TGCGCCAGCAGCCTTGATCCAGATCTCAACACTGAAGCTTTCTTT
j_call: TRBJ1-5; v_call: TRBV11-2; clone_size: NA; d_call: NA; cdr3_aa: CASSSGGGAGQPQHF; cdr3_nt: TGTGCCAGCAGCTCCGGCGGGGGGGCGGGTCAGCCCCAGCATTTT
j_call: TRBJ1-2; v_call: TRBV2; clone_size: NA; d_call: TRBD1; cdr3_aa: CASQGGPLYGYTF; cdr3_nt: TGTGCCAGCCAGGGGGGACCTCTCTATGGCTACACCTTC
j_call: TRBJ1-4; v_call: TRBV25-1; clone_size: few; d_call: TRBD1; cdr3_aa: CATQTGTVNEKLFF; cdr3_nt: TGTGCCACCCAAACCGGGACAGTTAATGAAAAACTGTTTTTT
j_call: TRBJ2-5; v_call: TRBV11-3; clone_size: NA; d_call: TRBD2; cdr3_aa: CASSDSGRGETQYF; cdr3_nt: TGTGCCAGCAGCGACAGCGGGAGGGGAGAGACCCAGTACTTC